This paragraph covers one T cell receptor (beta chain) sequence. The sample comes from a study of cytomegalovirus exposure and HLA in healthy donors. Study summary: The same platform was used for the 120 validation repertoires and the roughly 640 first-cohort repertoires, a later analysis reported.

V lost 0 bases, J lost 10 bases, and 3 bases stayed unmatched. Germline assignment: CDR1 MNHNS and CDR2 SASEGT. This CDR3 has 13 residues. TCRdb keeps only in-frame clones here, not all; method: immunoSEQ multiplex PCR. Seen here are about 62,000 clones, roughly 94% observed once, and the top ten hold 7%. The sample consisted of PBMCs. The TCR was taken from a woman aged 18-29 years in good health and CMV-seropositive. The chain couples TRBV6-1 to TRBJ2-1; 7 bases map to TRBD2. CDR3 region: CASSEALAVEQFF. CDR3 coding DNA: TGTGCCAGCAGTGAAGCTCTAGCGGTCGAGCAGTTCTTC.